These 28 T cell receptor beta chains originate from one sample sequenced in a study of blood T cell repertoires in COVID-19. TCRdb's copy holds only in-frame clones and misses some; the assay was immunoSEQ multiplex PCR. The sample holds roughly 190,000 clones, about 88% seen once. The source material was peripheral blood. All receptors come from a man under 40 with acute or convalescent COVID-19.

The chain couples TRBV6-5 to TRBJ1-1, with 10 bases fitting TRBD1. Germline V lookup: CDR1 MNHEY, CDR2 SVGAGI. CDR3 length equals 15 residues. The trim removed 5 bases at V and 4 bases at J, leaving 7 bases unmatched. The CDR3 loop reads CASSTRQGASTEAFF. As DNA, the CDR3 is TGTGCCAGCAGTACCCGACAGGGGGCTAGCACTGAAGCTTTCTTT.

This clone was seen just once. The chain joins TRBV5-1 to TRBJ1-1; D is possibly TRBD1 (6 bases). CDR1 SGHRS and CDR2 YFSETQ come from the germline V gene. The CDR3 extends over 15 amino acids. The germline V and J ends were trimmed by 4 bases and 6 bases, with 19 bases remaining between them. CDR3 in DNA: TGCGCCAGCAGCGGTGGGGCTACAGGGCCCCCTGAAGCTTTCTTT. Translated, it gives CASSGGATGPPEAFF.

The rearrangement joins TRBV10-2 to TRBJ1-1, with TRBD1 matching over 10 bases. V lost 4 bases to trimming and J lost 2 bases; unmatched junction nucleotides: 1. This CDR3 is built from 14 residues. Germline V gives CDR1 WSHSY, CDR2 SAAADI. Written as DNA, the CDR3 is TGCGCCAGCAGTGCGACAGGGGGCAACACTGAAGCTTTCTTT. Translated, it gives CASSATGGNTEAFF.

V gene TRBV9 combines with J gene TRBJ1-2, with 8 nucleotides matching TRBD1. Looked up from germline, CDR1 is SGDLS and CDR2 is YYNGEE. The ends lost 4 bases at V and 0 bases at J; junction bases unmatched: 5. This CDR3 is 15 amino acids long. The CDR3 loop reads CASSQQGVPNYGYTF. The CDR3 nucleotides are TGTGCCAGCAGCCAACAGGGGGTACCTAACTATGGCTACACCTTC.

The chain couples TRBV11-2 to TRBJ1-2, with D uncertain. This CDR3 is built from 16 residues. Per the germline V gene, CDR1 is SGHAT and CDR2 is FQNNGV. Trimming stripped 2 bases from V and 1 base from J, with 14 bases between. As DNA, the CDR3 is TGTGCCAGCAGCTTATTGACCGGGGAGTTTAACTATGGCTACACCTTC. Translation gives CASSLLTGEFNYGYTF.

CDR3 DNA: TGCGCCAGCAGCTTTGGGCTAGCGGGAGCAGATACGCAGTATTTT. It specifies CASSFGLAGADTQYF. J is TRBJ2-3 and V is TRBV5-1; 10 nucleotides agree with TRBD2. After removal of 2 bases from V and 4 bases from J, the junction contained 4 bases not matched to a gene. CDR1 and CDR2 (germline): SGHRS, YFSETQ. The CDR3 contains 15 residues.

The chain is built from TRBV7-8 and TRBJ1-6, with TRBD1 matching 7 bases. The CDR3 loop spans 15 amino acids. Trimming at V came to 5 bases and at J to 8 bases, leaving 9 bases not matched to a gene. Germline assignment: CDR1 SGHVS and CDR2 FQNEAQ. This chain's CDR3 is CASSQRQGRDSPLHF. DNA of the CDR3: TGTGCCAGCAGCCAGCGACAGGGCAGAGATTCACCCCTCCACTTT.

This chain joins TRBV6-6 and TRBJ2-7; 7 bases are shared with TRBD1. This CDR3 comprises 13 residues. Germline CDR1 MNHNY, CDR2 SVGAGI (reference sequence). V shed 7 bases and J 4 bases; nucleotides not matched to a gene: 7. The CDR3 loop reads CASTGQALYEQYF. CDR3 nucleotides: TGTGCCAGCACAGGACAGGCCTTATACGAGCAGTACTTC.

The chain couples TRBV10-2 to TRBJ2-2; perhaps TRBD2 as D (5 bases). Germline V gene sequence: CDR1 WSHSY, CDR2 SAAADI. The CDR3 is made up of 14 amino acids. The V end was cut by 6 bases, the J end by 0 bases, with 8 bases between. CDR3 coding DNA: TGCGCCAGCAGGGACTCAGCGAACACCGGGGAGCTGTTTTTT. Translated: CASRDSANTGELFF.

The V gene is TRBV4-1, the J gene TRBJ1-2; 7 nucleotides agree with TRBD1. The CDR3 runs 16 residues. Trimming at V came to 1 base and at J to 2 bases, leaving 7 bases not matched to a gene. Germline V gene data show CDR1 as MGHRA and CDR2 as YSYEKL. CDR3 region: CASSQGYGTANYGYTF. The CDR3 DNA reads as TGCGCCAGCAGCCAAGGGTATGGGACAGCAAACTATGGCTACACCTTC.

The chain carries TRBV24-1 and TRBJ2-5; D is unresolved. Germline V CDR1 and CDR2: KGHDR, SFDVKD. CDR3 size: 13 residues. V shed 2 bases and J shed 0 bases, with 3 bases lying between them. The CDR3 sequence: CATSDYYQETQYF. The CDR3 DNA reads TGTGCCACCAGTGATTACTACCAAGAGACCCAGTACTTC.

The chain uses TRBV30 and TRBJ2-2, with TRBD1 as a possible D gene (7 bases). The ends were cut back, 4 bases at V and 4 bases at J, with 16 bases in the middle. Germline assignment: CDR1 GTSNPN and CDR2 SVGIG (reference sequence). The CDR3 sequence is 15 residues long. The CDR3, as DNA: TGTGCCTGGAAACTGAGTCAGGGGGGCACCGGGGAGCTGTTTTTT. It translates to CAWKLSQGGTGELFF.

The chain carries TRBV29-1 and TRBJ2-3; 8 bases match TRBD2. Germline CDR1 is SQVTM and CDR2 is ANQGSEA. Trimming at V came to 6 bases and at J to 9 bases, leaving 5 bases not matched to a gene. This CDR3 spans 11 amino acids. This chain's CDR3 is CSVLAGSTQYF. CDR3 coding DNA: TGCAGCGTCTTAGCGGGGTCGACGCAGTATTTT.

The J gene is TRBJ2-3, the V gene TRBV5-1, with a weak D call TRBD1 (6 bases). There are 16 residues in the CDR3. Looked up from germline, CDR1 is SGHRS and CDR2 is YFSETQ. Trimming shortened V by 0 bases and J by 3 bases, and 14 bases separated the two germline ends. The CDR3 sequence is CASSLGWRQGTDTQYF. CDR3 DNA sequence: TGCGCCAGCAGCTTGGGTTGGCGGCAGGGGACAGATACGCAGTATTTT.

The gene calls are TRBV6-2 or TRBV6-3 and TRBJ2-7; D remains unclear. The CDR3 has 16 residues. Germline loops: CDR1 MNHEY, CDR2 SVGEGT. Trimming shortened V by 2 bases and J by 2 bases, and 16 bases separated the two germline ends. The CDR3 spells CASSYAVGAPTYEQYF. CDR3 nucleotides: TGTGCCAGCAGTTACGCCGTAGGAGCCCCGACCTACGAGCAGTACTTC.

This clone is a singleton in its sample. This chain joins TRBV12-5 and TRBJ2-7, with no clear D. The CDR3 totals 14 residues. Germline V gene data show CDR1 as LGHNT and CDR2 as FRNRAP. V dropped 1 base and J dropped 4 bases, with 11 bases sitting between them. The CDR3 DNA reads as TGTGCTAGTGGTTTGGGAGGAGCTACATACGAGCAGTACTTC. This encodes CASGLGGATYEQYF.

The rearrangement links TRBV28 to TRBJ1-4; D uncertain. The germline V gene encodes CDR1 MDHEN and CDR2 SYDVKM. The CDR3 extends over 13 amino acids. The V end lost 6 bases, the J end lost 0 bases, and 5 bases lay between the germline ends. Here the CDR3 reads CASRTTTNEKLFF. In DNA form, the CDR3 reads TGTGCCAGCAGGACAACAACTAATGAAAAACTGTTTTTT.

The rearrangement uses TRBV9 and TRBJ2-1; a weak D match, TRBD1 (6 bases). From germline, CDR1 is SGDLS and CDR2 YYNGEE. The V gene lost 1 base and the J gene lost 2 bases, with 10 bases spanning the gap. There are 15 residues in the CDR3. This CDR3 is CASSVWGRTYNEQFF. The CDR3 DNA reads TGTGCCAGCAGCGTATGGGGGCGTACCTACAATGAGCAGTTCTTC.

The chain recombines TRBV13 with TRBJ1-2, with 9 bases lining up with TRBD1. The germline gives CDR1 PRHDT, CDR2 FYEKMQ (reference sequence). There are 16 residues in the CDR3. J gave up 4 bases and V 10 bases, and 16 bases lay outside the gene matches. The CDR3 coding sequence is TGTGCCACCCCCGGGACAGGGCTTACCATTTCCTATGGCTACACCTTC. Protein: CATPGTGLTISYGYTF.

The V gene is TRBV25-1, the J gene TRBJ1-2, with D uncertain. CDR3 length: 15 amino acids. The V end lost 4 bases, the J end lost 0 bases, and 12 bases lay between the germline ends. CDR1 and CDR2 from the germline V gene are MGHDK and SYGVNS. The CDR3 region is CASSAQAGTNYGYTF. CDR3 coding DNA: TGTGCCAGCAGTGCCCAGGCAGGAACTAACTATGGCTACACCTTC.

The sample holds one count of this clone. V and J are TRBV27 and TRBJ2-7, with 9 bases fitting TRBD1. The CDR3 spans 14 residues. The junction had 4 bases not matched to a gene; V was cut back by 6 bases and J by 1 base. Germline values: CDR1 MNHEY, CDR2 SMNVEV (reference sequence). The CDR3 loop is CASSGTGWSYEQYF. For the CDR3, the DNA is TGTGCCAGCAGCGGGACAGGGTGGTCCTACGAGCAGTACTTC.

In this sample, this clone turned up a few times. This chain uses TRBV6-5 with TRBJ2-2, with 12 bases lining up with TRBD1. V shed 6 bases, J shed 6 bases, and the junction held 5 bases outside the gene matches. CDR3 length: 15 amino acids. Germline CDR1 MNHEY, CDR2 SVGAGI. In DNA form, the CDR3 reads TGTGCCAGCAGACCGGGACAGGGGGCGTCCGGGGAGCTGTTTTTT. It encodes CASRPGQGASGELFF.

Only one count was recorded for this clone. V usage is TRBV28 and J usage is TRBJ2-7; 9 bases map to TRBD2. This CDR3 is built from 14 residues. Germline V gives CDR1 MDHEN, CDR2 SYDVKM. After removal of 2 bases from V and 2 bases from J, the junction contained 1 base not matched to a gene. This chain's CDR3 is CASSLAGGPYEQYF. CDR3 bases: TGTGCCAGCAGTTTAGCGGGGGGGCCCTACGAGCAGTACTTC.

V is TRBV14 and J is TRBJ2-3, with TRBD2 identical over 9 bases. This CDR3 is 17 amino acids long. The germline CDR1 and CDR2 sequences are SGHDN and FVKESK. Trimming took 0 bases from V and 5 from J; bases not matched to a gene: 9. The CDR3 region is CASSQDRGLAGRDTQYF. CDR3 in DNA: TGTGCCAGCAGCCAAGATCGCGGGCTAGCGGGGAGAGATACGCAGTATTTT.

As concerns this clone: The identical CDR3 is also encoded by other nucleotide sequences in the sample. The chain links TRBV28 to TRBJ1-5; maybe TRBD1 (5 bases). V shed 3 bases and J shed 4 bases, with 10 bases lying between them. CDR1 is MDHEN, CDR2 SYDVKM, per germline. The CDR3 covers 14 residues. The CDR3 sequence is CASSLGGGNQPQHF. In DNA, the CDR3 is TGTGCCAGCAGTTTGGGGGGGGGTAATCAGCCCCAGCATTTT. The full variable domain, completed using reference TRBV28 and TRBJ1-5, is DVKVTQSSRYLVKRTGEKVFLECVQDMDHENMFWYRQDPGLGLRLIYFSYDVKMKEKGDIPEGYSVSREKKERFSLILESASTNQTSMYLCASSLGGGNQPQHFGDGTRLSIL.

The count of this clone is one. This sequence joins TRBV2 and TRBJ2-3, with unresolved D. V shed 8 bases and J shed 4 bases, with 16 bases lying between them. The CDR3 is 14 amino acids. Germline V gene lookup returns CDR1 SNHLY and CDR2 FYNNEI. CDR3 nucleotide sequence: TGTGCCAGCCCCGGAACAGCCTCCCCAGATACGCAGTATTTT. This gives the protein CASPGTASPDTQYF.

The chain has TRBV6-6 and TRBJ1-2; 8 nucleotides agree with TRBD1. J lost 8 bases, V lost 6 bases, and 2 bases had no gene match. Germline lookup yields CDR1 MNHNY and CDR2 SVGAGI (reference sequence). This CDR3 comprises 11 residues. CDR3 bases: TGTGCCAGCAGGGACAGGGTGGGCTACACCTTC. Its translation is CASRDRVGYTF.

V is TRBV13 and J is TRBJ1-1, with D possibly matching TRBD1 (5 bases). The CDR3 consists of 13 residues. The germline V and J ends were trimmed by 5 bases and 11 bases, with 18 bases remaining between them. Germline CDR1 is PRHDT and CDR2 is FYEKMQ (reference sequence). The CDR3: CASSQKWGTEAFF. The CDR3, as DNA: TGTGCCAGCAGCCAGAAGTGGGGCACGGAGGCTTTCTTT.